The rows below give T cell receptor beta chains drawn from one sample of a study of shared clonotypes between healthy human individuals. Clones were read by immunoSEQ multiplex PCR, and TCRdb kept only the in-frame ones, dropping some. The sample holds approximately 1,500,000 clones, around 97% seen once. The sample was naive CD4+ T cells sorted from blood. These receptors were collected from a man aged 25 to 40 in good health. CDR3s include the opening cysteine and the closing phenylalanine or tryptophan. D genes are given only for firm matches. Not every row has a clone size; where given, it reads once, few, many or a size class.

v_gene: TRBV6-1; d_gene: TRBD1; j_gene: TRBJ1-4; abundance: once; CDR3nt: TGTGCCAGTGTCAGGGGGGTGGGGGCTAATGAAAAACTGTTTTTT; CDR3aa: CASVRGVGANEKLFF
v_gene: TRBV2; d_gene: -; j_gene: TRBJ1-4; abundance: once; CDR3nt: TGTGCCAGCTCCGGTCTAAATGAAAAACTGTTTTTT; CDR3aa: CASSGLNEKLFF
v_gene: TRBV5-1; d_gene: -; j_gene: TRBJ2-2; abundance: -; CDR3nt: TGCGCCAGCAGCTTTTTAGGGTACACCGGGGAGCTGTTTTTT; CDR3aa: CASSFLGYTGELFF
v_gene: TRBV16; d_gene: -; j_gene: TRBJ1-1; abundance: -; CDR3nt: TGTGCCAGCAGCCAATTTCGGGACACTGAAGCTTTCTTT; CDR3aa: CASSQFRDTEAFF
v_gene: TRBV2; d_gene: -; j_gene: TRBJ1-5; abundance: -; CDR3nt: TGTGCCAGCAGTGAAACCAGGGTTGGGAGTCAGCCCCAGCATTTT; CDR3aa: CASSETRVGSQPQHF
v_gene: TRBV4-2; d_gene: -; j_gene: TRBJ2-5; abundance: -; CDR3nt: TGTGCCAGCAGCCGCAGGGGCCGAGAGACCCAGTACTTC; CDR3aa: CASSRRGRETQYF
v_gene: TRBV11-3; d_gene: TRBD1; j_gene: TRBJ2-7; abundance: -; CDR3nt: TGTGCCAGCAGCTTAGCCCGACAGGGTGGAGAGCAGTACTTC; CDR3aa: CASSLARQGGEQYF
v_gene: TRBV18; d_gene: -; j_gene: TRBJ2-3; abundance: -; CDR3nt: TGTGCCAGCTCACCACGGGGATCAGATACGCAGTATTTT; CDR3aa: CASSPRGSDTQYF
v_gene: TRBV2; d_gene: -; j_gene: TRBJ2-2; abundance: -; CDR3nt: TGTGCCAGCAGGGACGGGGAGCTGTTTTTT; CDR3aa: CASRDGELFF
v_gene: TRBV5-1; d_gene: -; j_gene: TRBJ1-1; abundance: -; CDR3nt: TGCGCCAGCAGCTTCGCGACGGGGAACACTGAAGCTTTCTTT; CDR3aa: CASSFATGNTEAFF
v_gene: TRBV11-2; d_gene: -; j_gene: TRBJ1-1; abundance: -; CDR3nt: TGTGCCAGCAGCTTCTCGACGCAGACTGAAGCTTTCTTT; CDR3aa: CASSFSTQTEAFF
v_gene: TRBV18; d_gene: -; j_gene: TRBJ1-1; abundance: -; CDR3nt: TGTGCCAGCTCACCACTGAAGACAGTGAACACTGAAGCTTTCTTT; CDR3aa: CASSPLKTVNTEAFF
v_gene: TRBV27; d_gene: -; j_gene: TRBJ1-1; abundance: -; CDR3nt: TGTGCCAGCAGTTTAATGGGGGGAAGCTCTGAAGCTTTCTTT; CDR3aa: CASSLMGGSSEAFF
v_gene: TRBV28; d_gene: -; j_gene: TRBJ2-3; abundance: -; CDR3nt: TGTGCCAGCAGCCTCGGTAGGGGGAGGTCATTAGATACGCAGTATTTT; CDR3aa: CASSLGRGRSLDTQYF
v_gene: TRBV28; d_gene: -; j_gene: TRBJ1-5; abundance: -; CDR3nt: TGTGCCAGCGGGGCGAGCAGCAATCAGCCCCAGCATTTT; CDR3aa: CASGASSNQPQHF
v_gene: TRBV27; d_gene: -; j_gene: TRBJ2-5; abundance: -; CDR3nt: TGTGCCAGTGGAAAGGCAGACCGGGAGACCCAGTACTTC; CDR3aa: CASGKADRETQYF
v_gene: TRBV11-3; d_gene: TRBD1; j_gene: TRBJ1-4; abundance: once; CDR3nt: TGTGCCAGCAGCCCACTGGGACAGGGTAATGAAAAACTGTTTTTT; CDR3aa: CASSPLGQGNEKLFF
v_gene: TRBV27; d_gene: -; j_gene: TRBJ2-3; abundance: -; CDR3nt: TGTGCCAGCAACCATATGGGAATCACTAGCACAGATACGCAGTATTTT; CDR3aa: CASNHMGITSTDTQYF
v_gene: TRBV2; d_gene: -; j_gene: TRBJ2-5; abundance: -; CDR3nt: TGTGCCAGCAGTGATGAGGTGTGGCGTGAGACCCAGTACTTC; CDR3aa: CASSDEVWRETQYF
v_gene: TRBV7-6; d_gene: TRBD2; j_gene: TRBJ2-1; abundance: -; CDR3nt: TGTGCCAGCAGCCAAATACTAGCGGACTCCTACAATGAGCAGTTCTTC; CDR3aa: CASSQILADSYNEQFF
v_gene: TRBV23-1; d_gene: -; j_gene: TRBJ2-6; abundance: -; CDR3nt: TGCGCCAGCAGTCGGAGTCTGCGTAGTATCTCTGGGGCCAACGTCCTGACTTTC; CDR3aa: CASSRSLRSISGANVLTF
v_gene: TRBV29-1; d_gene: -; j_gene: TRBJ2-1; abundance: -; CDR3nt: TGCAGCGTCGCAACCATCGGAGCTTACAATGAGCAGTTCTTC; CDR3aa: CSVATIGAYNEQFF
v_gene: TRBV28; d_gene: TRBD1; j_gene: TRBJ1-1; abundance: -; CDR3nt: TGTGCCAGCACCGGGACAGTCTTCGAGAACACTGAAGCTTTCTTT; CDR3aa: CASTGTVFENTEAFF
v_gene: TRBV2; d_gene: -; j_gene: TRBJ2-2; abundance: -; CDR3nt: TGTGCCAGCAGTGAACCCACCGGGGAGCTGTTTTTT; CDR3aa: CASSEPTGELFF
v_gene: TRBV6-4; d_gene: -; j_gene: TRBJ2-1; abundance: -; CDR3nt: TGTGCCAGCAGTGTCTCGGGTCTTCCCGTAAGCTCCTACAATGAGCAGTTCTTC; CDR3aa: CASSVSGLPVSSYNEQFF
v_gene: TRBV14; d_gene: TRBD2; j_gene: TRBJ2-1; abundance: -; CDR3nt: TGTGCCAGCAGCCAAGCCGGACTAGCGGGCCAACAGTTCTTC; CDR3aa: CASSQAGLAGQQFF
v_gene: TRBV9; d_gene: -; j_gene: TRBJ2-3; abundance: -; CDR3nt: TGTGCCAGCAGCGGGACACGTTCAGATACGCAGTATTTT; CDR3aa: CASSGTRSDTQYF
v_gene: TRBV18; d_gene: -; j_gene: TRBJ1-1; abundance: -; CDR3nt: TGTGCCAGCTCAGCCTCGACACCTCCGGGGGTTGAAGCTTTCTTT; CDR3aa: CASSASTPPGVEAFF
v_gene: TRBV6-4; d_gene: TRBD2; j_gene: TRBJ2-3; abundance: -; CDR3nt: TGTGCCAGCAGTGAGACCTTCGGGAGGGCCTTAGATACGCAGTATTTT; CDR3aa: CASSETFGRALDTQYF
v_gene: TRBV28; d_gene: TRBD2; j_gene: TRBJ2-7; abundance: -; CDR3nt: TGTGCCAGCCAAGAAGGGAGGGCCGGGAGCGAGCAGTACTTC; CDR3aa: CASQEGRAGSEQYF
v_gene: TRBV5-1; d_gene: TRBD2; j_gene: TRBJ2-1; abundance: -; CDR3nt: TGCGCCAGCAGCTTCGCCGGGACTAGCTCCTACAATGAGCAGTTCTTC; CDR3aa: CASSFAGTSSYNEQFF
v_gene: TRBV7-9; d_gene: TRBD1; j_gene: TRBJ1-1; abundance: few; CDR3nt: TGTGCCAGCAGCTACAAGGCCGCAGGGGGCACTGAAGCTTTCTTT; CDR3aa: CASSYKAAGGTEAFF
v_gene: TRBV6-5; d_gene: TRBD1; j_gene: TRBJ1-2; abundance: -; CDR3nt: TGTGCCAGCAGCTTAGGACAGGGGGCAGATGGCTACACCTTC; CDR3aa: CASSLGQGADGYTF
v_gene: TRBV6-6; d_gene: -; j_gene: TRBJ2-1; abundance: -; CDR3nt: TGTGCCAGCAGCCCACGGGGGACCGAACGTCAGTTCTTC; CDR3aa: CASSPRGTERQFF
v_gene: TRBV9; d_gene: TRBD2; j_gene: TRBJ2-7; abundance: -; CDR3nt: TGTGCCAGCAGCGTAGGGGCTAGCGGGAGAAAGTCGAATGAGCAGTACTTC; CDR3aa: CASSVGASGRKSNEQYF
v_gene: TRBV5-4; d_gene: TRBD1; j_gene: TRBJ2-1; abundance: -; CDR3nt: TGTGCCAGCAGCCTCACCGGGACAGGGGTCATGAATGAGCAGTTCTTC; CDR3aa: CASSLTGTGVMNEQFF
v_gene: TRBV9; d_gene: -; j_gene: TRBJ1-2; abundance: -; CDR3nt: TGTGCCAGCAGCGTAGTGGGCAGCCAGGGCTACACCTTC; CDR3aa: CASSVVGSQGYTF
v_gene: TRBV12-5; d_gene: -; j_gene: TRBJ1-1; abundance: -; CDR3nt: TGTGCTAGTGGTTTTAGGGGAGACACTGAAGCTTTCTTT; CDR3aa: CASGFRGDTEAFF
v_gene: TRBV5-5; d_gene: -; j_gene: TRBJ2-5; abundance: -; CDR3nt: TGTGCCAGCAGCTTGTTGACAGACTACCAAGAGACCCAGTACTTC; CDR3aa: CASSLLTDYQETQYF
v_gene: TRBV27; d_gene: -; j_gene: TRBJ1-4; abundance: -; CDR3nt: TGTGCCAGCAGTAGATCTCGGGGGGCAGCTTCTAATGAAAAACTGTTTTTT; CDR3aa: CASSRSRGAASNEKLFF
v_gene: TRBV7-9; d_gene: TRBD2; j_gene: TRBJ2-7; abundance: -; CDR3nt: TGTGCCAGCAGCTTAGAGGGACTATTAGACGAGCAGTACTTC; CDR3aa: CASSLEGLLDEQYF
v_gene: TRBV25-1; d_gene: -; j_gene: TRBJ2-3; abundance: -; CDR3nt: TGTGCCAGCAGTGAATGGGGGCCTGGCACAGATACGCAGTATTTT; CDR3aa: CASSEWGPGTDTQYF
v_gene: TRBV7-3; d_gene: TRBD1; j_gene: TRBJ2-7; abundance: -; CDR3nt: TGTGCCAGCAGCATCCAGACAGGGGCCTACGAGCAGTACTTC; CDR3aa: CASSIQTGAYEQYF
v_gene: TRBV27; d_gene: TRBD2; j_gene: TRBJ2-7; abundance: -; CDR3nt: TGTGCCAGCAGTCCGGGACTAGCGTCCTACGAGCAGTACTTC; CDR3aa: CASSPGLASYEQYF
v_gene: TRBV28; d_gene: TRBD2; j_gene: TRBJ2-7; abundance: -; CDR3nt: TGTGCCAGCAGTTTATCTAGCGGGAGTTACACCTACGAGCAGTACTTC; CDR3aa: CASSLSSGSYTYEQYF
v_gene: TRBV9; d_gene: TRBD2; j_gene: TRBJ2-7; abundance: -; CDR3nt: TGTGCCAGCAATCCCGGGACTAGCCTTCTTGGGGAGCAGTACTTC; CDR3aa: CASNPGTSLLGEQYF
v_gene: TRBV2; d_gene: -; j_gene: TRBJ2-7; abundance: -; CDR3nt: TGTGCCAGCAGTGAAGACCTAGGGGCGCGGAGGAGCTCCTACGAGCAGTACTTC; CDR3aa: CASSEDLGARRSSYEQYF
v_gene: TRBV7-3; d_gene: TRBD1; j_gene: TRBJ2-7; abundance: -; CDR3nt: TGTGCCAGCAGCCCAGGGGGCCTCCCCTACGAGCAGTACTTC; CDR3aa: CASSPGGLPYEQYF
v_gene: TRBV7-9; d_gene: -; j_gene: TRBJ1-3; abundance: -; CDR3nt: TGTGCCAGCAGCCACTATCCAAGCTCTGGAAACACCATATATTTT; CDR3aa: CASSHYPSSGNTIYF
v_gene: TRBV14; d_gene: -; j_gene: TRBJ2-3; abundance: -; CDR3nt: TGTGCCAGCAGCCCTTATGGTACCCCCACAGATACGCAGTATTTT; CDR3aa: CASSPYGTPTDTQYF
v_gene: TRBV9; d_gene: -; j_gene: TRBJ2-5; abundance: -; CDR3nt: TGTGCCAGCAGCGTAGTTTCCTGGGTCCCACAAGAGACCCAGTACTTC; CDR3aa: CASSVVSWVPQETQYF
v_gene: TRBV27; d_gene: TRBD1; j_gene: TRBJ1-2; abundance: -; CDR3nt: TGTGCCAGCAGTTCCCTCAGGGGGCCGAACTATGGCTACACCTTC; CDR3aa: CASSSLRGPNYGYTF
v_gene: TRBV15; d_gene: -; j_gene: TRBJ2-3; abundance: once; CDR3nt: TGTGCCACCAGCAGAGATCCTACGACAGGTACTGCAGATACGCAGTATTTT; CDR3aa: CATSRDPTTGTADTQYF
v_gene: TRBV6-6; d_gene: TRBD1; j_gene: TRBJ1-2; abundance: -; CDR3nt: TGTGCCAGTACGGCTCAAAGTACAGGGGCGGGCGGCTACACCTTC; CDR3aa: CASTAQSTGAGGYTF
v_gene: TRBV6-5; d_gene: -; j_gene: TRBJ2-1; abundance: -; CDR3nt: TGTGCCAGCAGTTACTCGATCGGGGACCCATACAATGAGCAGTTCTTC; CDR3aa: CASSYSIGDPYNEQFF
v_gene: TRBV5-1; d_gene: -; j_gene: TRBJ1-1; abundance: -; CDR3nt: TGCGCCAGCACCAACCATTCAAGGGGCTCCGTCACTGAAGCTTTCTTT; CDR3aa: CASTNHSRGSVTEAFF
v_gene: TRBV7-9; d_gene: -; j_gene: TRBJ1-1; abundance: once; CDR3nt: TGTGCCAGCAGAGGACAGCTGAACACTGAAGCTTTCTTT; CDR3aa: CASRGQLNTEAFF
v_gene: TRBV10-3; d_gene: TRBD2; j_gene: TRBJ2-2; abundance: -; CDR3nt: TGTGCCATCAGTGTGGCTAGCGGGAGTTCGAACACCGGGGAGCTGTTTTTT; CDR3aa: CAISVASGSSNTGELFF
v_gene: TRBV9; d_gene: -; j_gene: TRBJ2-3; abundance: -; CDR3nt: TGTGCCAGCAGCGTAGAGGGCGGGATCCCAGATACGCAGTATTTT; CDR3aa: CASSVEGGIPDTQYF
v_gene: TRBV30; d_gene: -; j_gene: TRBJ1-1; abundance: -; CDR3nt: TGTGCCTGGAGTGAGGCCCAATTGGGAAGTTTTTTCTTT; CDR3aa: CAWSEAQLGSFFF